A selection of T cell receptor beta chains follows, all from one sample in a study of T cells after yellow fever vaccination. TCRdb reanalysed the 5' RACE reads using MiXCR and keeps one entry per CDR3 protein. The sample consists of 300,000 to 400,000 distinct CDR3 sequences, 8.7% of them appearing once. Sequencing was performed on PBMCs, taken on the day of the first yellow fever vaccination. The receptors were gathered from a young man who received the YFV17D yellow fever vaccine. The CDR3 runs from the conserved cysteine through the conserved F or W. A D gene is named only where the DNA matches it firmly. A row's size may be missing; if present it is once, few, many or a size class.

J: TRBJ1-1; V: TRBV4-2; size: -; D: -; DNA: TGTGCCAGCAGCCCACTCTCCGGGCGAGGCACTGAAGCTTTCTTT; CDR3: CASSPLSGRGTEAFF
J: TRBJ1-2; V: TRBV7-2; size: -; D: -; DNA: TGTGCCAGCAGCTTAGCCCTGGCGGCAAACTATGGCTACACCTTC; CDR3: CASSLALAANYGYTF
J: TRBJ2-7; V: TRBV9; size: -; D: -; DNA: TGTGCCAGCAGCCGTAGGACCGGGGCCTACGAGCAGTACTTC; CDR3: CASSRRTGAYEQYF
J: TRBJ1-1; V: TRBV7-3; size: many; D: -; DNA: TGTGCCAGCAGACAACAGGGCGACACTGAAGCTTTCTTT; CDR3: CASRQQGDTEAFF
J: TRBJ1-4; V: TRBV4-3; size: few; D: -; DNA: TGCGCCAGCAGCCAATTTACTCCAGGAAATAAGTGGGTTGAAAAACTGTTTTTT; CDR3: CASSQFTPGNKWVEKLFF
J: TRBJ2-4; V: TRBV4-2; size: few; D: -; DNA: TGTGCCAGCAGCCAAGAGGGTGTCTGGAAAAACATTCAGTACTTC; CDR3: CASSQEGVWKNIQYF
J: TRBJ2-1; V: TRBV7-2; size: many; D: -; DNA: TGTGCCAGCAGTTCCCGGCCAAGCTCCTACAATGAGCAGTTCTTC; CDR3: CASSSRPSSYNEQFF
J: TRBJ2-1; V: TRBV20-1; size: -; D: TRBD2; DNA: TGCAGTGCTATTAGCGGGGGCGATGAGCAGTTCTTC; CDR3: CSAISGGDEQFF
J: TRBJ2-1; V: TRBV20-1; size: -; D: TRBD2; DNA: TGCAGTGCTAGAGGCCTAGCGGGGCCATCCTACAATGAGCAGTTCTTC; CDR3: CSARGLAGPSYNEQFF
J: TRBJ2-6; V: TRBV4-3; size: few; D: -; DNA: TGCGCCAGCAGCCAAGATTTAGGAACTGGGGCCAACGTCCTGACTTTC; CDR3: CASSQDLGTGANVLTF
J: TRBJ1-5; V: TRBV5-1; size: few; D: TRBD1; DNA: TGCGCCAGCAGCCCTCTCGGACAGGGTAATCAGCCCCAGCATTTT; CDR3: CASSPLGQGNQPQHF
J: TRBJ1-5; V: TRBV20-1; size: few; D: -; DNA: TGCAGTGCTAGCCTACAGGATAATAGCAATCAGCCCCAGCATTTT; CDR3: CSASLQDNSNQPQHF
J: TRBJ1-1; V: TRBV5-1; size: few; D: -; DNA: TGCGCCAGCAGCTTGAATGCCGGACCCGGCACTGAAGCTTTCTTT; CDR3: CASSLNAGPGTEAFF
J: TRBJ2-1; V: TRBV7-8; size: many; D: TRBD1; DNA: TGTGCCAGCAGCCCCACAGGGGCGGCTGAGCAGTTCTTC; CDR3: CASSPTGAAEQFF
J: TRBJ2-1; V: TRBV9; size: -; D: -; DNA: TGTGCCAGCGGGCTCACAGCCTCCTACAATGAGCAGTTCTTC; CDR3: CASGLTASYNEQFF
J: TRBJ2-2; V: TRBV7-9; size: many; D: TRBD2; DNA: TGTGCCAGCAGCACTGGGACTAGCGTCGGCACCGGGGAGCTGTTTTTT; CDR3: CASSTGTSVGTGELFF
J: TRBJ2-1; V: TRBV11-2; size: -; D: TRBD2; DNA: TGTGCCAGCAGCTTAGTAGGGACCCAGCGGGGGGGCTACAATGAGCAGTTCTTC; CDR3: CASSLVGTQRGGYNEQFF
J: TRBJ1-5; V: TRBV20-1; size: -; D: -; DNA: TGCAGTGTTGTACAGGGAAGTCAGCCCCAGCATTTT; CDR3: CSVVQGSQPQHF
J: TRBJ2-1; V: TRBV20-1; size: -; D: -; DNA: TGCAGTGCTAGAGATCTGAGGGTTTCAGGAGGTGAGCAGTTCTTC; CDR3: CSARDLRVSGGEQFF
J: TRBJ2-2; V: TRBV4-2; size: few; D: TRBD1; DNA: TGTGCCAGCACCCAAGGATGGCAGGGGGCGCCTTTTAGCACCGGGGAGCTGTTTTTT; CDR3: CASTQGWQGAPFSTGELFF
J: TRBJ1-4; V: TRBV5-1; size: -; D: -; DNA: TGCGCCAGCAGCTACACCGGGACAAACCCTGCAACTAATGAAAAACTGTTTTTT; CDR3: CASSYTGTNPATNEKLFF
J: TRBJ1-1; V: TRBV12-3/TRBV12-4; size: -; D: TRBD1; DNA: TGTGCCAGCAGTTCGATCTCGACAGGGCCGAACACTGAAGCTTTCTTT; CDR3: CASSSISTGPNTEAFF
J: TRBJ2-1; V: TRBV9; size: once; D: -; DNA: TGTGCCAGCAGCCCGTCCGGGACTTATTCGTCCAATAAGCAGTTCTTC; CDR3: CASSPSGTYSSNKQFF
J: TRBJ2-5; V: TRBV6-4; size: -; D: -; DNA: TGTGCCACCCACCGGGACCGTACAGGGACGTGGGGGTACCAAGAGACCCAGTACTTC; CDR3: CATHRDRTGTWGYQETQYF
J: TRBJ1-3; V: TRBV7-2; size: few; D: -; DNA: TGTGCCAGCAGCCCCCGTCCCGTGTCTGGAAACACCATATATTTT; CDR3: CASSPRPVSGNTIYF
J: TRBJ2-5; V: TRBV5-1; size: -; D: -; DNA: TGCGCCAGCAGCTTGCCGCCGGGACGGTCCCAAGAGACCCAGTACTTC; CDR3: CASSLPPGRSQETQYF
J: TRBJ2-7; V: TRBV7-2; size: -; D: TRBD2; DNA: TGTGCCAGCAGCTCCGAACTAGCGGGGGCCCACGAGCAGTACTTC; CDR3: CASSSELAGAHEQYF
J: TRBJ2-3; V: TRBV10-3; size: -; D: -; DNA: TGTGCCATCAGTCACACAGATACGCAGTATTTT; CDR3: CAISHTDTQYF
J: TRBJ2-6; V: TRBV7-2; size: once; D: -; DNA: TGTGCCAGCAGCTTACAGGCGGCTGGGGCCAACGTCCTGACTTTC; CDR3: CASSLQAAGANVLTF
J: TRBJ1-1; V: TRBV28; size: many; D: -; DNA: TGTGCCAGCAGCCCCGGGACTGAAGCTTTCTTT; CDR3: CASSPGTEAFF
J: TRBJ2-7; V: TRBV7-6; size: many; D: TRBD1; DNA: TGTGCCAGCAGCCTATGGACAGGGGGCTCGTACGAGCAGTACTTC; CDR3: CASSLWTGGSYEQYF
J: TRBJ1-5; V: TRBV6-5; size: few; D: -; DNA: TGTGCCAGCAGTTACGGGCAGGGGCGGCAGCCCCAGCATTTT; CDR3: CASSYGQGRQPQHF
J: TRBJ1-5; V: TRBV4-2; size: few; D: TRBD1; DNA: TGTGCCAGCAGCCAAGGCGGGACAGGGGGCGAGCAGCCCCAGCATTTT; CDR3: CASSQGGTGGEQPQHF
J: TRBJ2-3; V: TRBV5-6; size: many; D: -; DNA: TGTGCCAGCAGCTTGGCCTTGGCGGTGCCGCAGTATTTT; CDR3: CASSLALAVPQYF
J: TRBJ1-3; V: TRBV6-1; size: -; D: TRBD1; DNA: TGTGCCAGCAGAACAGGGGGCCCCTCTGGAAACACCATATATTTT; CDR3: CASRTGGPSGNTIYF
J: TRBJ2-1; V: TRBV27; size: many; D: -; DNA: TGTGCCAGCAGTTTTCAAAGGGGCAATGAGCAGTTCTTC; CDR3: CASSFQRGNEQFF
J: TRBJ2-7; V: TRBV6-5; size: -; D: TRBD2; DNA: TGTGCCAGCAGTTACTCGAGCGGGGGGGTCGAGCAGTACTTC; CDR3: CASSYSSGGVEQYF
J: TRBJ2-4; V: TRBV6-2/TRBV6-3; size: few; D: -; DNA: TGTGCCAGCATCAACGGGGGCAGCACCAACATTCAGTACTTC; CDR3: CASINGGSTNIQYF
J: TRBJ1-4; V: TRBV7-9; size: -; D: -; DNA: TGTGCCAGCAGCTCCGACGGCAAGAGAGAAAAACTGTTTTTT; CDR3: CASSSDGKREKLFF
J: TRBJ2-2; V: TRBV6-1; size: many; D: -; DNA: TGTGCCAGCAGCCCCGCCGGGGGCAGCACCGGGGAGCTGTTTTTT; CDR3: CASSPAGGSTGELFF